The next 8 T cell receptor beta chains were all read from a single sample in a study of blood T cell repertoires in COVID-19. Assay: immunoSEQ multiplex PCR; the TCRdb copy retains only in-frame clones and omits some. The sample has roughly 17,000 clones, 78% seen once; the top ten hold less than 25%. Sequencing was done on a sample of peripheral blood. These receptors were taken from a man aged 55 to 70 with active or convalescent COVID-19.

This sequence joins TRBV7-9 and TRBJ2-2, with 14 bases matching TRBD2. Trimming removed 6 bases from V and 1 base from J; junction bases left unmatched: 4. The CDR3 contains 17 residues. Germline CDR1 and CDR2: SEHNR and FQNEAQ (reference sequence). CDR3 DNA: TGTGCCAGCAGGCCTGGACTAGCGGGGGGGAACACCGGGGAGCTGTTTTTT. Its translation: CASRPGLAGGNTGELFF. Using reference TRBV7-9 and TRBJ2-2 for the parts outside the CDR3, the full variable domain is DTGVSQNPRHKITKRGQNVTFRCDPISEHNRLYWYRQTLGQGPEFLTYFQNEAQLEKSRLLSDRFSAERPKGSFSTLEIQRTEQGDSAMYLCASRPGLAGGNTGELFFGEGSRLTVL.

This clone was detected only a few times. The V and J genes are TRBV6-5 and TRBJ1-1; 7 bases are a match to TRBD1. Germline values: CDR1 MNHEY, CDR2 SVGAGI. The CDR3 has 15 amino acids. V shed 6 bases and J 1 base; nucleotides not matched to a gene: 8. Written as DNA, the CDR3 is TGTGCCAGCAGCCGGTCGGGACAGAAGAACACTGAAGCTTTCTTT. Residues: CASSRSGQKNTEAFF.

This sequence joins TRBV7-9 and TRBJ2-2; a weak D match, TRBD2 (6 bases). CDR3 length: 16 amino acids. Looked up from germline, CDR1 is SEHNR and CDR2 is FQNEAQ (reference sequence). The ends were cut back, 5 bases at V and 1 base at J, with 14 bases in the middle. CDR3 sequence reads: CASSPRGLMNTGELFF. CDR3 coding DNA: TGTGCCAGCAGCCCCCGGGGACTTATGAACACCGGGGAGCTGTTTTTT.

This chain uses TRBV3-1 (or the pseudogene TRBV3-2) with TRBJ2-1, with 7 bases aligning to TRBD1. Unmatched junction bases numbered 9, after V lost 6 bases and J lost 7 bases. Germline CDR1 is LGHDT and CDR2 is YNNKEL (reference sequence). There are 14 residues in the CDR3. In DNA form, the CDR3 reads TGTGCCAGCAGAGAGACAGGGTCAGGAAATGAGCAGTTCTTC. Its protein is CASRETGSGNEQFF.

V usage is TRBV2 and J usage is TRBJ1-1; 11 positions match TRBD1. The V gene's germline CDR1 is SNHLY and CDR2 FYNNEI. The CDR3 covers 12 residues. V trimming: 10 bases; J trimming: 10 bases; junction bases outside the gene matches: 8. CDR3 protein: CAIGTGGEGAFF. The CDR3 DNA reads TGTGCCATAGGGACAGGGGGAGAGGGAGCTTTCTTT.

The chain carries TRBV30 and TRBJ1-6, with no clear D. Trimming cost V 7 bases and J 7 bases, with 8 bases left between them. The CDR3 contains 11 residues. Germline CDR1 is GTSNPN and CDR2 is SVGIG (reference sequence). DNA of the CDR3: TGTGCCTTCGAGTCGAATTCACCCCTCCACTTT. It translates to CAFESNSPLHF.

V usage is TRBV20-1 and J usage is TRBJ1-1; D remains unclear. The CDR3 sequence is 11 residues long. Germline V gene lookup returns CDR1 DFQATT and CDR2 SNEGSKA (reference sequence). The CDR3 sequence: CRARGDTEAFF. The CDR3 coding sequence is TGCAGGGCTCGCGGCGACACTGAAGCTTTCTTT.

Written as DNA, the CDR3 is TGTGCCAGCAGCTTAGATCTGGCTAGCGGGACCCACGAGCAGTACTTC. This encodes CASSLDLASGTHEQYF. J is TRBJ2-7 and V is TRBV11-3; 9 positions agree with TRBD2. The junction had 8 bases not matched to a gene; V was cut back by 0 bases and J by 5 bases. The CDR3 is 16 residues long. The germline gives CDR1 SGHNT, CDR2 YENEEA.